This paragraph reports one TCR beta chain. Treatment denoted: oral pan-JAK inhibitor, 5-10 mg twice daily. This specimen comes from a study of CD8+ T cells in alopecia areata. The CDR3 is 14 residues long. From germline, CDR1 is MNHNS and CDR2 SASEGT. V lost 11 bases to trimming and J lost 1 base, with 16 bases between them. cDNA reverse transcribed from extracted RNA served as the sequencing template. Repertoires were generated with immunoSEQ multiplex PCR, while TCRdb's copy carries only in-frame clones and drops some. The sample lists about 210,000 clones, around two fifths occurring once. The sample in question was CD4+ T cells sorted from blood, obtained at approximately week 30, from a patient treated with tofacitinib. This receptor was taken from a human donor with alopecia areata. This chain uses TRBV6-1 with TRBJ2-3; D is ambiguous. CDR3 nucleotide sequence: TGTGCCCCGGGCCAGCAGGTACGCACAGATACGCAGTATTTT. As protein: CAPGQQVRTDTQYF.